A selection of T cell receptor beta chains follows, all from one sample in a study of blood T cell repertoires in COVID-19. The assay was immunoSEQ multiplex PCR, and TCRdb's table has in-frame clones only and misses some. This table has 400,000 or so clones, more than 85% appearing once. The sample was peripheral blood. These receptors all come from a human donor in a cohort sampled during active COVID-19. The CDR3 runs from the conserved cysteine through the conserved F or W. A D gene is named only where the DNA matches it firmly. The listing skips clone size in some rows; elsewhere it reads once, few, many or a size class.

clone_size | j_call | v_call | d_call | cdr3_aa | cdr3_nt
NA | TRBJ2-5 | TRBV9 | TRBD2 | CASSVEASGSWETQYF | TGTGCCAGCAGCGTAGAGGCGAGCGGGAGTTGGGAGACCCAGTACTTC
NA | TRBJ1-2 | TRBV19 | NA | CASSARHGKPELYGYTF | TGTGCCAGTAGTGCCCGTCACGGGAAACCGGAACTGTATGGCTACACCTTC
NA | TRBJ1-3 | TRBV24-1 | NA | CATGGGSGNTIYF | TGTGCCACCGGCGGGGGTTCTGGAAACACCATATATTTT
once | TRBJ2-5 | TRBV5-4 | TRBD1 | CASTDAGTGRQETQYF | TGTGCCAGCACCGATGCCGGGACAGGGCGACAAGAGACCCAGTACTTC
NA | TRBJ2-3 | TRBV11-3 | TRBD1 | CASSPAQGGTDTQYF | TGTGCCAGCAGCCCCGCACAGGGGGGTACAGATACGCAGTATTTT
NA | TRBJ2-1 | TRBV7-3 | TRBD2 | CASSLSSGSLDEQFF | TGTGCCAGCAGCTTGAGTAGCGGGAGTTTGGATGAGCAGTTCTTC
NA | TRBJ2-1 | TRBV3-1/TRBV3-2 | TRBD2 | CASSRIVAGVYNEQFF | TGTGCCAGCAGCCGCATAGTAGCGGGAGTATACAATGAGCAGTTCTTC
few | TRBJ1-4 | TRBV7-9 | NA | CASSVTGGRAEKLFF | TGTGCCAGCAGCGTGACAGGCGGCCGCGCGGAAAAACTGTTTTTT
NA | TRBJ1-1 | TRBV9 | NA | CASSLYTNTEAFF | TGTGCCAGCAGCTTGTACACGAACACTGAAGCTTTCTTT
NA | TRBJ2-3 | TRBV2 | NA | CASSDVGVGTDTQYF | TGTGCCAGCAGTGATGTAGGGGTCGGCACAGATACGCAGTATTTT
NA | TRBJ1-5 | TRBV24-1 | NA | CAAPEDGGRSNQPQHF | TGTGCCGCGCCCGAGGACGGGGGTCGAAGCAATCAGCCCCAGCATTTT
NA | TRBJ1-1 | TRBV29-1 | NA | CSVDEPPGNTEAFF | TGCAGCGTTGATGAACCTCCAGGGAACACTGAAGCTTTCTTT
once | TRBJ2-6 | TRBV28 | TRBD1 | CATGQGFSPGANVLTF | TGTGCCACGGGACAGGGCTTTTCCCCCGGGGCCAACGTCCTGACTTTC
NA | TRBJ2-5 | TRBV14 | NA | CASSQNLQETQYF | TGTGCCAGCAGCCAAAACCTACAAGAGACCCAGTACTTC
once | TRBJ2-7 | TRBV5-1 | NA | CASSYSWGPYEQYF | TGCGCCAGCAGCTATTCCTGGGGGCCCTACGAGCAGTACTTC
NA | TRBJ1-3 | TRBV15 | TRBD1 | CATSRDPGRGSGNTIYF | TGTGCCACCAGCAGAGATCCTGGCAGGGGGTCTGGAAACACCATATATTTT
NA | TRBJ2-1 | TRBV2 | TRBD2 | CASSRTSGPWLYNEQFF | TGTGCCAGCAGCCGTACTAGCGGGCCCTGGCTCTACAATGAGCAGTTCTTC
NA | TRBJ2-2 | TRBV7-2 | NA | CASSFTQSGELFF | TGTGCCAGCAGCTTTACACAGTCCGGGGAGCTGTTTTTT
NA | TRBJ1-1 | TRBV6-5 | NA | CASSYSEGQREAFF | TGTGCCAGCAGTTACTCGGAGGGCCAGAGAGAAGCTTTCTTT
NA | TRBJ1-3 | TRBV5-1 | NA | CASSLAGQGSGNTIYF | TGCGCCAGCAGCTTGGCCGGTCAGGGCTCTGGAAACACCATATATTTT
NA | TRBJ2-2 | TRBV25-1 | TRBD2 | CASSEWLAGNTGELFF | TGTGCCAGCAGTGAATGGCTAGCGGGAAACACCGGGGAGCTGTTTTTT
NA | TRBJ1-4 | TRBV5-6 | NA | CASSRNEKLFF | TGTGCCAGCAGTCGTAATGAAAAACTGTTTTTT
few | TRBJ2-7 | TRBV3-1/TRBV3-2 | NA | CASSQLVLTGINPYEQYF | TGTGCCAGCAGCCAACTCGTCCTGACCGGGATTAATCCCTACGAGCAGTACTTC
NA | TRBJ2-7 | TRBV30 | NA | CAWSPRGFRFGGYF | TGTGCCTGGAGTCCCCGGGGATTCCGCTTTGGTGGGTACTTC
NA | TRBJ1-2 | TRBV6-5 | NA | CASRGLDRRYGYTF | TGTGCCAGCAGGGGGCTAGACAGACGCTATGGCTACACCTTC
NA | TRBJ1-1 | TRBV19 | TRBD1 | CASSTNRGSTEAFF | TGTGCCAGTAGTACAAACAGGGGATCCACTGAAGCTTTCTTT
once | TRBJ1-1 | TRBV7-3 | NA | CASSQQANTEAFF | TGTGCCAGCAGCCAACAGGCTAACACTGAAGCTTTCTTT
NA | TRBJ2-7 | TRBV4-1 | NA | CASSHARAHEQYF | TGCGCCAGCAGCCATGCCAGGGCCCACGAGCAGTACTTC
once | TRBJ1-6 | TRBV23-1 | NA | CASSQYTQDNSPLHF | TGCGCCAGCAGTCAATATACACAGGATAATTCACCCCTCCACTTT
once | TRBJ1-3 | TRBV28 | NA | CASSLFGDNSGNTIYF | TGTGCCAGCAGTTTATTCGGGGACAACTCTGGAAACACCATATATTTT
NA | TRBJ1-4 | TRBV5-6 | NA | CASSSVQSNEKLFF | TGTGCCAGCAGCTCGGTACAGAGTAATGAAAAACTGTTTTTT
few | TRBJ2-7 | TRBV4-1 | TRBD1 | CASSQGGTAQYEQYF | TGCGCCAGCAGCCAAGGGGGGACAGCGCAGTACGAGCAGTACTTC
NA | TRBJ1-1 | TRBV19 | TRBD1 | CASSITGGPWSEAFF | TGTGCCAGTAGTATCACAGGGGGCCCCTGGTCTGAAGCTTTCTTT
NA | TRBJ2-7 | TRBV19 | TRBD2 | CASSPTSGVSSEQYF | TGTGCCAGTAGCCCCACTAGCGGGGTATCCTCGGAGCAGTACTTC
few | TRBJ2-1 | TRBV13 | TRBD1 | CASSSGTGSDEQFF | TGTGCCAGCAGCTCCGGGACAGGGTCCGATGAGCAGTTCTTC
NA | TRBJ2-3 | TRBV6-5 | TRBD2 | CAARVAGRHTQYF | TGTGCCGCCCGGGTAGCGGGACGACATACGCAGTATTTT
NA | TRBJ2-5 | TRBV5-5 | NA | CASSLGATLQETQYF | TGTGCCAGCAGCTTGGGGGCGACCCTCCAAGAGACCCAGTACTTC
NA | TRBJ2-7 | TRBV6-1 | TRBD2 | CASSEGGGTYEQYF | TGTGCCAGCAGTGAAGGGGGGGGAACCTACGAGCAGTACTTC
NA | TRBJ1-6 | TRBV12-3/TRBV12-4 | NA | CASSLSGSPLHF | TGTGCCAGCAGTTTATCAGGTTCACCCCTCCACTTT
NA | TRBJ2-3 | TRBV10-3 | TRBD2 | CAINPQRGGSTDTQYF | TGTGCCATCAACCCCCAGCGGGGGGGTAGCACAGATACGCAGTATTTT